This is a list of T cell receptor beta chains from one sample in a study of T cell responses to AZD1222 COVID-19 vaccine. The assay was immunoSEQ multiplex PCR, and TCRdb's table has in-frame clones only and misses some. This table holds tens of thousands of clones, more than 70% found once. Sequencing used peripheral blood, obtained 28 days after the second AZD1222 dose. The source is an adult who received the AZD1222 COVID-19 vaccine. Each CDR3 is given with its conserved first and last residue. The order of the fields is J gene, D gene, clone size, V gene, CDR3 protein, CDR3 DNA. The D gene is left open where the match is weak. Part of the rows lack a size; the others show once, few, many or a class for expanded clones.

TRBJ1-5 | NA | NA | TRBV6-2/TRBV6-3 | CASSYDGVNEDQPQHF | TGTGCCAGCAGTTACGATGGGGTAAATGAGGATCAGCCCCAGCATTTT
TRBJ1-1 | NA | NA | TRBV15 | CATSRDEGYSSRTEAFF | TGTGCCACCAGCAGAGATGAGGGCTACAGTTCTCGAACTGAAGCTTTCTTT
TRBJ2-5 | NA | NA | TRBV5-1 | CASSLGSSIQETQYF | TGCGCCAGCAGCTTGGGTTCTAGTATTCAAGAGACCCAGTACTTC
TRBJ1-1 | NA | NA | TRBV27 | CASSFKSWGTLNTEAFF | TGTGCCAGCAGTTTTAAATCTTGGGGGACACTGAACACTGAAGCTTTCTTT
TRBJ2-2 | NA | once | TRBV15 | CATSRVGRLTTNTGELFF | TGTGCCACCAGCAGAGTGGGCAGGCTAACCACGAACACCGGGGAGCTGTTTTTT
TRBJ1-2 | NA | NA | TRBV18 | CASSLVDGNYGYTF | TGTGCCAGCTCACTTGTAGACGGTAACTATGGCTACACCTTC
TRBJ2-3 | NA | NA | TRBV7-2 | CASSPPRGFRDNTQYF | TGTGCCAGCAGCCCCCCCCGGGGTTTCAGAGACAATACGCAGTATTTT
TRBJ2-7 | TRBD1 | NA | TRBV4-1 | CASSQGGQIYEQYF | TGCGCCAGCAGCCAAGGGGGACAGATCTACGAGCAGTACTTC
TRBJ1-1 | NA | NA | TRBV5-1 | CASSLEGWSTEAFF | TGCGCCAGCAGCTTGGAGGGGTGGAGCACTGAAGCTTTCTTT
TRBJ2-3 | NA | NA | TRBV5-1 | CASSLVARTDTQYF | TGCGCCAGCAGCTTGGTAGCCCGCACAGATACGCAGTATTTT
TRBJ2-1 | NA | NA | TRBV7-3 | CASSRYSGDGQFF | TGTGCCAGCAGCCGCTATAGTGGGGACGGGCAGTTCTTC
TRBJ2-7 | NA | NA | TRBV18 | CASSGQGGLGGEQYF | TGTGCCAGCTCAGGACAAGGGGGGCTAGGTGGCGAGCAGTACTTC
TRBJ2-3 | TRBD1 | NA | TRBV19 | CASSIDRGPDTQYF | TGTGCCAGTAGTATTGACAGGGGGCCGGATACGCAGTATTTT
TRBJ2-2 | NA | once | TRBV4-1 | CASSQQGTGELFF | TGCGCCAGCAGCCAACAGGGAACCGGGGAGCTGTTTTTT
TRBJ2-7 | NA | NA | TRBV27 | CASSLTYREWQYF | TGTGCCAGCAGTTTAACCTACAGGGAATGGCAGTACTTC
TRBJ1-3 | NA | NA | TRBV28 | CATRGLGNTIYF | TGTGCCACCAGGGGCCTTGGGAACACCATATATTTT
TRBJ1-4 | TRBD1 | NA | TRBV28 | CASKTGGTNEKLFF | TGTGCCAGCAAGACAGGGGGAACTAATGAAAAACTGTTTTTT
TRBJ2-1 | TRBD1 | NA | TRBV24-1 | CATSPGDRYNEQFF | TGTGCCACCAGTCCCGGGGACAGGTACAATGAGCAGTTCTTC
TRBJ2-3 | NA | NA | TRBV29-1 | CSVEGGRLGTDTQYF | TGCAGCGTTGAAGGAGGAAGATTGGGCACAGATACGCAGTATTTT
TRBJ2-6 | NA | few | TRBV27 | CASSLTIWGGSGANVLTF | TGTGCCAGCAGTTTAACCATCTGGGGCGGCTCTGGGGCCAACGTCCTGACTTTC
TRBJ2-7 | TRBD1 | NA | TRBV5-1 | CASSRDRGPYEQYF | TGCGCCAGCAGCCGGGACAGGGGGCCTTACGAGCAGTACTTC
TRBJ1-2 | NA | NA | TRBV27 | CASSSGDALKGSYTF | TGTGCCAGCAGTTCGGGGGACGCGCTTAAAGGAAGCTACACCTTC
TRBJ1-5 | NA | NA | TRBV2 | CASSPVSNQPQHF | TGTGCCAGCAGTCCGGTTTCCAATCAGCCCCAGCATTTT
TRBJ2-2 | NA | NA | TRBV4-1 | CASSQDTGIGELFF | TGCGCCAGCAGCCAAGATACGGGGATCGGGGAGCTGTTTTTT
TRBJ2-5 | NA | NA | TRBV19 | CASSIAVTAVRRQETQYF | TGTGCCAGTAGTATAGCGGTTACAGCGGTACGGAGGCAAGAGACCCAGTACTTC
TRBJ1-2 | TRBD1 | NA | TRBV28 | CASSLEDRVRGYTF | TGTGCCAGCAGTTTGGAGGACAGGGTTAGAGGCTACACCTTC
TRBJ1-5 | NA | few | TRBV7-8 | CASSLQLSLGISNQPQHF | TGTGCCAGCAGCTTACAATTGAGTTTGGGAATTAGCAATCAGCCCCAGCATTTT
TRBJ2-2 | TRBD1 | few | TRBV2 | CASRSGQGFRSGELFF | TGTGCCAGCAGAAGCGGACAGGGTTTTAGGAGCGGGGAGCTGTTTTTT
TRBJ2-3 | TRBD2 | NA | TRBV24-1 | CATSDLTSGSYADTQYF | TGTGCCACCAGTGATCTGACTAGCGGGAGTTATGCAGATACGCAGTATTTT
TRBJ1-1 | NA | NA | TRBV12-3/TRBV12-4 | CASSLWEGTEAFF | TGTGCCAGCAGTTTGTGGGAGGGCACTGAAGCTTTCTTT
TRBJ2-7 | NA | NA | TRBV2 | CASSLRGREQYF | TGTGCCAGCAGTTTACGGGGGCGGGAGCAGTACTTC
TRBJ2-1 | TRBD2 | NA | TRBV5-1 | CASSLAGEQYNEQFF | TGCGCCAGCAGTTTAGCGGGAGAGCAATACAATGAGCAGTTCTTC
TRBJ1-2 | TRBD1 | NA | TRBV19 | CASSAQTGRDYGYTF | TGTGCCAGTAGTGCCCAGACAGGGCGGGACTATGGCTACACCTTC
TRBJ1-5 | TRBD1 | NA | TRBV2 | CASSEQGAASNQPQHF | TGTGCCAGCAGTGAACAGGGGGCGGCCTCCAATCAGCCCCAGCATTTT
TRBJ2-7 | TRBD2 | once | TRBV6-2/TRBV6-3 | CASSYGGDGSYEQYF | TGTGCCAGCAGTTACGGGGGGGATGGCTCCTACGAGCAGTACTTC
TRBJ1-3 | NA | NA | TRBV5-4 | CASSPQAGGNTIYF | TGTGCCAGCAGCCCTCAGGCTGGGGGAAACACCATATATTTT
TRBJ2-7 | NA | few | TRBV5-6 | CASSNYAYEQYF | TGTGCCAGCAGCAACTATGCCTACGAGCAGTACTTC
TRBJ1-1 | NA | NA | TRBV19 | CASSPTGVTEAFF | TGTGCCAGTAGCCCGACAGGAGTCACTGAAGCTTTCTTT
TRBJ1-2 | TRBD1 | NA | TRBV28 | CASSSQGAGDTF | TGTGCCAGCAGTTCCCAGGGGGCCGGGGACACCTTC
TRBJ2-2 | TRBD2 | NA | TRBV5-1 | CASREPGGNTGELFF | TGCGCCAGCAGGGAGCCGGGGGGGAACACCGGGGAGCTGTTTTTT
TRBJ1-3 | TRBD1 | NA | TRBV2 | CASKDRDSGNTIYF | TGTGCCAGCAAGGACAGGGACTCTGGAAACACCATATATTTT
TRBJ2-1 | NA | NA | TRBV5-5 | CASSLGASAYNEQFF | TGTGCCAGCAGCTTGGGGGCTAGCGCGTACAATGAGCAGTTCTTC
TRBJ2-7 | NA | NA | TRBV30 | CAWSVREGLEQYF | TGTGCCTGGAGTGTACGAGAAGGGCTCGAGCAGTACTTC
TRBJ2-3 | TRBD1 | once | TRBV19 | CASSQGGTDTQYF | TGTGCCAGTAGTCAGGGGGGCACAGATACGCAGTATTTT
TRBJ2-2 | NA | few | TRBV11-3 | CASSPGETGELFF | TGTGCCAGCAGCCCGGGGGAAACCGGGGAGCTGTTTTTT
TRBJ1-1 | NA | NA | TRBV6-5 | CASTGGSAEAFF | TGTGCCAGCACAGGAGGGAGTGCTGAAGCTTTCTTT
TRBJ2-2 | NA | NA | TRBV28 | CASRHGAGAGELFF | TGTGCCAGTCGCCATGGGGCTGGCGCCGGGGAGCTGTTTTTT
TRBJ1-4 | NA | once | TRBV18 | CASSPSKSATNEKLFF | TGTGCCAGCTCACCCTCGAAGAGTGCAACTAATGAAAAACTGTTTTTT
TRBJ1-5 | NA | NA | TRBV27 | CASSLSREGQPQHF | TGTGCCAGCAGTTTATCCAGGGAGGGCCAGCCCCAGCATTTT
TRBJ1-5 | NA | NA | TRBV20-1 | CSASGQGNQPQHF | TGCAGTGCTAGTGGGCAGGGTAATCAGCCCCAGCATTTT
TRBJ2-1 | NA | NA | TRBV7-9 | CASSSRGGSFNEQFF | TGTGCCAGCAGCTCCCGCGGGGGCTCTTTCAATGAGCAGTTCTTC